These 17 T cell receptor beta chains were sequenced from one sample in a study of blood T cell repertoires in COVID-19. This table comes from immunoSEQ multiplex PCR, and its TCRdb copy is limited to in-frame clones, with some not included. Of under 150,000 clones in the sample, around 80% are singletons; the top ten hold roughly 2.2%. The material sequenced was PBMCs or T cells enriched from blood (not recorded which). The receptors derive from a man aged 35 to 55 with acute COVID-19.

This clone was counted a single time. The chain joins TRBV9 to TRBJ1-6; maybe TRBD1 (6 bases). The CDR3 is made up of 15 amino acids. The V gene lost 4 bases and the J gene lost 5 bases, with 13 bases spanning the gap. Germline V lookup: CDR1 SGDLS, CDR2 YYNGEE. As DNA, the CDR3 is TGTGCCAGCAGCCAACAGGGTGGGGATAATTCACCCCTCCACTTT. It is translated as CASSQQGGDNSPLHF.

The sample holds a few counts of this clone. This rearrangement joins TRBV3-1 (or the pseudogene TRBV3-2) to TRBJ1-1; TRBD1 aligns across 8 bases. Germline trimming cut 4 bases from V and 3 bases from J; bases unmatched to any gene: 7. Looked up from germline, CDR1 is LGHDT and CDR2 is YNNKEL (reference sequence). The CDR3 runs 15 residues. The CDR3 protein is CASSPRGRGYTEAFF. The CDR3 DNA is TGTGCCAGCAGCCCCAGGGGGCGCGGGTACACTGAAGCTTTCTTT.

This chain joins TRBV5-5 and TRBJ2-4, with D possibly matching TRBD1 (5 bases). Looked up from germline, CDR1 is SGHKS and CDR2 is YYEKEE (reference sequence). This CDR3 is built from 15 residues. Trimming shortened V by 0 bases and J by 7 bases, and 14 bases separated the two germline ends. The CDR3 loop is CASSLEPGNTNIQYF. The CDR3 DNA is TGTGCCAGCAGCTTGGAGCCAGGGAATACGAACATTCAGTACTTC.

This chain joins TRBV7-3 and TRBJ2-6, with D maybe TRBD2 (8 bases). Looked up from germline, CDR1 is SGHTA and CDR2 is FQGTGA. Trimming left V 3 bases short and J 5 bases short, with 11 bases between. The CDR3 extends over 15 amino acids. CDR3 sequence: CASSFGRGRANVLTF. The DNA of the CDR3 is TGTGCCAGCAGCTTCGGGAGGGGGCGGGCCAACGTCCTGACTTTC.

This clone is deemed medium-sized. V gene TRBV7-9 combines with J gene TRBJ2-1, with D maybe TRBD2 (6 bases). There are 16 residues in the CDR3. Germline CDR1 is SEHNR and CDR2 is FQNEAQ (reference sequence). Trimming stripped 5 bases from V and 8 bases from J, with 22 bases between. This CDR3 reads CASSPLLALYAHEQFF. DNA for the CDR3: TGTGCCAGCAGCCCCCTCCTAGCGCTCTACGCCCATGAGCAGTTCTTC.

CDR3 coding DNA: TGTGCCAGTAGGCTATCTAGCGGGAGGAGAAATGAGCAGTTCTTC. Translation gives CASRLSSGRRNEQFF. V gene TRBV19 combines with J gene TRBJ2-1; 11 positions agree with TRBD2. Germline V lookup: CDR1 LNHDA, CDR2 SQIVND (reference sequence). This CDR3 spans 15 amino acids. V shed 6 bases and J 7 bases; nucleotides not matched to a gene: 8.

The chain employs TRBV6-4 and TRBJ1-2; 9 bases map to TRBD1. The CDR3 spans 15 residues. V shed 4 bases, J shed 4 bases, and the junction held 7 bases outside the gene matches. Germline V gives CDR1 MRHNA, CDR2 SNTAGT. DNA for the CDR3: TGTGCCAGCAGTGTGGGACAGGGAGGAGTCTATGGCTACACCTTC. This translates into CASSVGQGGVYGYTF.

The chain recombines TRBV9 with TRBJ2-3; 9 nucleotides match TRBD2. CDR1 is SGDLS, CDR2 YYNGEE, per germline. The CDR3 is 20 residues long. V was clipped by 4 bases and J by 3 bases; unmatched bases: 21. The CDR3 DNA sequence: TGTGCCAGCAGCCCAAGACAGAACCTTCGTAGCGGGAGTTGGACAGATACGCAGTATTTT. Its protein product is CASSPRQNLRSGSWTDTQYF.

V usage is TRBV5-6 and J usage is TRBJ2-7, with D hard to call. This CDR3 contains 11 residues. The V end was cut by 4 bases, the J end by 3 bases, with 5 bases between. The germline V gene has CDR1 SGHDT and CDR2 YYEEEE. CDR3 amino acids: CASSVSYEQYF. The CDR3 coding sequence is TGTGCCAGCAGCGTTAGCTACGAGCAGTACTTC.

V usage is TRBV19 and J usage is TRBJ2-3; 10 bases align to TRBD2. V lost 5 bases, J lost 6 bases, and 11 bases stayed unmatched. The CDR3 length is 16 residues. Germline V CDR1 and CDR2: LNHDA, SQIVND (reference sequence). This CDR3 is CASSLLAGEIGDTQYF. In DNA form, the CDR3 reads TGTGCCAGTAGTCTGCTAGCGGGGGAGATTGGGGATACGCAGTATTTT.

The chain combines TRBV12-5 with TRBJ1-1; 8 bases agree with TRBD1. The junction had 8 bases not matched to a gene; V was cut back by 4 bases and J by 1 base. This CDR3 spans 16 amino acids. The germline gives CDR1 LGHNT, CDR2 FRNRAP. CDR3: CASGSGQGASNTEAFF. CDR3 in DNA: TGTGCTAGTGGTTCGGGGCAGGGGGCGTCGAACACTGAAGCTTTCTTT.

This clone has only one observation. The genes are TRBV7-9 and TRBJ1-1; D is uncertain. Germline CDR1 is SEHNR and CDR2 is FQNEAQ (reference sequence). The germline V and J ends were trimmed by 3 bases and 10 bases, with 6 bases remaining between them. The CDR3 length is 10 residues. CDR3: CASSLSVAFF. The CDR3 DNA sequence: TGTGCCAGCAGCTTGTCAGTAGCTTTCTTT.

This chain joins TRBV25-1 and TRBJ1-4, with TRBD1 matching 7 bases. The V and J ends lost 4 bases and 8 bases, in that order; junction bases with no gene match: 7. Germline assignment: CDR1 MGHDK and CDR2 SYGVNS. There are 14 residues in the CDR3. CDR3 nucleotides: TGTGCCAGCAGTGCCGACAGGGTAAACGAAAAACTGTTTTTT. As protein: CASSADRVNEKLFF.

The genes are TRBV15 and TRBJ2-1, with D possibly being TRBD1 (6 bases). The CDR3 length is 15 residues. V gave up 0 bases and J gave up 8 bases, with 14 bases separating them. The germline V gene encodes CDR1 LNHNV and CDR2 YYDKDF (reference sequence). In DNA form, the CDR3 reads TGTGCCACCAGCAGAGATAAGGGGGTATTACATGAGCAGTTCTTC. As protein: CATSRDKGVLHEQFF.

The chain carries TRBV6-4 and TRBJ1-1, with D uncertain. Per the germline V gene, CDR1 is MRHNA and CDR2 is SNTAGT. Between the trimmed V and J ends, which lost 6 bases and 1 base, there was a span of 12 bases. This CDR3 spans 14 amino acids. CDR3 sequence: CASRTWGGNTEAFF. The CDR3 nucleotides read TGTGCCAGCAGGACCTGGGGAGGGAACACTGAAGCTTTCTTT.

The genes are TRBV5-1 and TRBJ2-1; TRBD2 agrees at 13 bases. Germline CDR1 SGHRS, CDR2 YFSETQ. V was pared by 4 bases and J by 8 bases, with 3 bases of the junction left unmatched. The CDR3 has 14 residues. CDR3 DNA: TGCGCCAGCAGCCCAGGACTAGCGGGAGATGAGCAGTTCTTC. Its protein product is CASSPGLAGDEQFF.

J is TRBJ1-1 and V is TRBV9; D possibly corresponds to TRBD1 (6 bases). The CDR3 has 15 amino acids. Germline assignment: CDR1 SGDLS and CDR2 YYNGEE. Trimming stripped 0 bases from V and 3 bases from J, with 12 bases between. CDR3 protein: CASSVVGASYTEAFF. The CDR3 coding sequence is TGTGCCAGCAGCGTAGTGGGGGCCTCCTACACTGAAGCTTTCTTT.